The entry that follows covers one TCR beta chain sequence. The data were obtained in a study of glioma-infiltrating T cells after dendritic cell vaccination. Study background: Patients had newly diagnosed or recurrent glioblastoma and received dendritic cell vaccines. Autologous tumor lysate was loaded overnight onto monocyte-derived dendritic cells grown about seven days with IL-4 and GM-CSF.

The CDR3 has 16 amino acids. V gave up 0 bases and J gave up 4 bases; unmatched junction bases: 7. From germline, CDR1 is SGHRS and CDR2 YFSETQ. TCRdb keeps only in-frame clones here, not all; method: immunoSEQ multiplex PCR. Among tens of thousands of clones, around 85% were seen once, and the ten largest hold 7.5% to 8.5%. Time point reported: after dendritic cell vaccination, including at tumor progression/relapse. This clonotype was obtained from a human donor with glioblastoma. Sequenced material: blood, taken after dendritic cell vaccination. This sequence joins TRBV5-1 and TRBJ2-1; 7 positions match TRBD2. The CDR3 here is CASSLAWLADYNEQFF. The CDR3 DNA follows: TGCGCCAGCAGCTTGGCCTGGCTAGCGGATTACAATGAGCAGTTCTTC.